The 23 T cell receptor beta chains below come from one sample, sequenced in a study of T cell responses to AZD1222 COVID-19 vaccine. TCRdb's table, derived via immunoSEQ multiplex PCR, lists solely in-frame clones and lacks some. The sample includes some 200,000 clones, approximately 91% of them seen just once. This sample comprised peripheral blood, obtained 28 days after the second AZD1222 dose. The receptor source for this set is an adult who received the AZD1222 COVID-19 vaccine.

The rearrangement uses TRBV14 and TRBJ2-1; weak D call: TRBD1 (5 bases). Germline CDR1 and CDR2: SGHDN and FVKESK. This CDR3 is built from 14 residues. V shed 8 bases and J shed 3 bases, with 14 bases lying between them. In nucleotides, the CDR3 is TGTGCCAGCGGAGCTCGACAGAGCTACAATGAGCAGTTCTTC. Residues: CASGARQSYNEQFF.

The rearrangement joins TRBV4-3 to TRBJ2-1; TRBD2 might be the D (6 bases). Germline CDR1 and CDR2: LGHNA and YSLEER. This CDR3 contains 18 residues. The CDR3 DNA is TGCCCCCCCAGCCGACAAGCCACCGCCGGGAGCTCCTACAATGAGCAGTTCTTC. Encoded protein: CPPSRQATAGSSYNEQFF.

The V gene is TRBV5-1, the J gene TRBJ2-5; a weak D match, TRBD2 (5 bases). Trimming left V 4 bases short and J 5 bases short, with 21 bases between. This CDR3 has 16 amino acids. Germline V gene sequence: CDR1 SGHRS, CDR2 YFSETQ. CDR3 DNA: TGCGCCAGCAGCCCCTCGGCAGGACTCTCCCAGGAGACCCAGTACTTC. This sequence encodes CASSPSAGLSQETQYF.

The chain combines TRBV6-5 with TRBJ1-1; D uncertain. Trimming stripped 2 bases from V and 1 base from J, with 14 bases between. The CDR3 has 16 amino acids. From germline, CDR1 is MNHEY and CDR2 SVGAGI. This chain's CDR3 is CASSYLTGKKNTEAFF. CDR3 nucleotide sequence: TGTGCCAGCAGTTACCTGACGGGCAAGAAGAACACTGAAGCTTTCTTT.

The chain is built from TRBV7-9 and TRBJ1-4, with TRBD1 identical over 8 bases. V lost 1 base and J lost 5; bases outside the gene matches: 0. From germline, CDR1 is SEHNR and CDR2 FQNEAQ (reference sequence). This CDR3 is 14 amino acids long. For the CDR3, the DNA is TGTGCCAGCAGCTTAGGGACAGGGAATGAAAAACTGTTTTTT. This codes for CASSLGTGNEKLFF. The variable domain in full, with the rest retrieved from reference TRBV7-9 and TRBJ1-4, is DTGVSQNPRHKITKRGQNVTFRCDPISEHNRLYWYRQTLGQGPEFLTYFQNEAQLEKSRLLSDRFSAERPKGSFSTLEIQRTEQGDSAMYLCASSLGTGNEKLFFGSGTQLSVL.

The rearrangement joins TRBV15 to TRBJ1-1; D remains ambiguous. The CDR3 is 14 amino acids. Trimming cost V 1 base and J 1 base, with 7 bases left between them. Germline V lookup: CDR1 LNHNV, CDR2 YYDKDF (reference sequence). The CDR3 coding sequence is TGTGCCACCAGCAGAGTCGGCTGGAACACTGAAGCTTTCTTT. Translation: CATSRVGWNTEAFF.

The rearrangement links TRBV7-3 to TRBJ1-1; D might be TRBD1 (5 bases). Germline CDR1 and CDR2: SGHTA and FQGTGA. V lost 4 bases, J lost 1 base, and 7 bases lay in between. This CDR3 is 13 amino acids long. CDR3 DNA: TGTGCCAGCAGCTATACAGGGAACACTGAAGCTTTCTTT. It encodes CASSYTGNTEAFF.

The chain has TRBV5-1 and TRBJ1-6; D ambiguous. This CDR3 has 14 amino acids. The germline V gene has CDR1 SGHRS and CDR2 YFSETQ. The V and J ends lost 0 bases and 6 bases respectively, with 7 bases between them. The CDR3 region is CASSLADPNSPLHF. The CDR3 DNA reads as TGCGCCAGCAGCTTGGCGGACCCTAATTCACCCCTCCACTTT.

The gene calls are TRBV5-1 and TRBJ1-2; D gene ambiguous. Germline values: CDR1 SGHRS, CDR2 YFSETQ. The germline V and J ends were trimmed by 4 bases and 7 bases, with 17 bases remaining between them. The CDR3 runs to 14 residues. The CDR3 region has the DNA TGCGCCAGCAGCCCCCAAACGGGCGTTGCTGGCTACACCTTC. Translating it yields CASSPQTGVAGYTF.

The chain uses TRBV7-9 and TRBJ2-1, with 8 bases fitting TRBD2. This CDR3 has 13 residues. The trim removed 2 bases at V and 9 bases at J, leaving 3 bases unmatched. Germline assignment: CDR1 SEHNR and CDR2 FQNEAQ (reference sequence). Here the CDR3 reads CASSLRGGTEQFF. CDR3 coding DNA: TGTGCCAGCAGCTTACGCGGGGGGACTGAGCAGTTCTTC.

This sequence joins TRBV6-5 and TRBJ1-1; TRBD1 agrees at 8 bases. The trim removed 0 bases at V and 1 base at J, leaving 1 base unmatched. The germline V gene encodes CDR1 MNHEY and CDR2 SVGAGI. The CDR3 spans 15 residues. DNA of the CDR3: TGTGCCAGCAGTTACTCCGACAGGGGGAACACTGAAGCTTTCTTT. Translation: CASSYSDRGNTEAFF.

V usage is TRBV24-1 and J usage is TRBJ2-2; D is perhaps TRBD1 or TRBD2 (6 bases each). Germline CDR1 KGHDR, CDR2 SFDVKD. V dropped 9 bases and J dropped 1 base, with 23 bases sitting between them. The CDR3 totals 18 residues. CDR3 amino acids: CATPMGATSKQNTGELFF. The CDR3 nucleotides read TGTGCCACCCCAATGGGGGCGACTAGTAAACAGAACACCGGGGAGCTGTTTTTT.

The chain links TRBV4-1 to TRBJ2-7; D is possibly TRBD2 (7 bases). This CDR3 is 14 amino acids long. The germline CDR1 and CDR2 sequences are MGHRA and YSYEKL. The V end was cut by 1 base, the J end by 3 bases, with 10 bases between. Written as DNA, the CDR3 is TGCGCCAGCAGCCAAGTGGGAGGGGGCTACGAGCAGTACTTC. Its protein product is CASSQVGGGYEQYF.

The chain links TRBV7-2 to TRBJ1-5; no clear D gene. The V gene's germline CDR1 is SGHTA and CDR2 FQGNSA. CDR3 length: 13 residues. V was pared by 1 base and J by 6 bases, with 7 bases between. As DNA, the CDR3 is TGTGCCAGCAGCTTAGACGGTAGTCAGCCCCAGCATTTT. This gives the protein CASSLDGSQPQHF.

J is TRBJ1-1 and V is TRBV10-1; D is perhaps TRBD1 (5 bases). CDR1 is WNHNN, CDR2 SYGVQD, per germline (reference sequence). This CDR3 spans 19 amino acids. Deletions cut 7 bases from V and 1 base from J, with 28 bases between. This CDR3 reads CASTYIPPTGHHGNTEAFF. The CDR3 nucleotides are TGCGCCAGCACTTACATCCCCCCGACTGGACACCATGGGAACACTGAAGCTTTCTTT.

This clone was detected only once. V and J are TRBV23-1 and TRBJ2-7; D possibly corresponds to TRBD1 (6 bases). TRBV23-1 belongs to the ORF category, with a function that is uncertain. The CDR3 runs to 13 residues. Trimming pared 0 bases from V and 4 bases from J, leaving 7 bases between. In nucleotides, the CDR3 is TGCGCCAGCAGTCAATCAGGGGGTTACGAGCAGTACTTC. It codes for CASSQSGGYEQYF.

V is TRBV15 and J is TRBJ2-7; D not resolved. The germline V and J ends were trimmed by 0 bases and 5 bases, with 11 bases remaining between them. The CDR3 spans 14 residues. Germline CDR1 reads LNHNV; CDR2 reads YYDKDF (reference sequence). CDR3 residues: CATSRDPRNDEQYF. The CDR3 DNA sequence: TGTGCCACCAGCAGAGATCCCAGGAACGACGAGCAGTACTTC. Drawing the rest from reference TRBV15 and TRBJ2-7, the complete variable domain is DAMVIQNPRYQVTQFGKPVTLSCSQTLNHNVMYWYQQKSSQAPKLLFHYYDKDFNNEADTPDNFQSRRPNTSFCFLDIRSPGLGDTAMYLCATSRDPRNDEQYFGPGTRLTVT.

Here the CDR3 DNA reads TGCGCCAGCAGCTCCCCAGGGGGGGCTACGATTCTAGGCAATGAGCAGTTCTTC. It yields the protein CASSSPGGATILGNEQFF. The V call is TRBV5-1, the J call TRBJ2-1; D tentatively reads TRBD1 or TRBD2 (7 bases each). The V and J ends lost 3 bases and 6 bases respectively, with 25 bases between them. This CDR3 spans 18 amino acids. The V gene's germline CDR1 is SGHRS and CDR2 YFSETQ.

The chain combines TRBV29-1 with TRBJ2-3; D ambiguous. The CDR3 is 13 amino acids. CDR1 and CDR2 from the germline V gene are SQVTM and ANQGSEA. V lost 1 base and J lost 5, with 10 bases in between. The chain's CDR3 is CSVEGVGRDTQYF. The CDR3 region has the DNA TGCAGCGTTGAAGGGGTTGGAAGAGATACGCAGTATTTT.

CDR3 amino acids: CASSYGTGVRNEQFF. The CDR3 DNA is TGTGCCAGCAGTTACGGGACAGGGGTACGCAATGAGCAGTTCTTC. This chain connects TRBV6-5 to TRBJ2-1; 10 nucleotides match TRBD1. The CDR3 runs to 15 residues. Germline V lookup: CDR1 MNHEY, CDR2 SVGAGI. The V gene end was trimmed by 2 bases and the J gene end by 6 bases; junction bases not matched to a gene: 4.

The gene calls are TRBV2 and TRBJ2-2, with unresolved D. The CDR3 sequence is 14 residues long. Looked up from germline, CDR1 is SNHLY and CDR2 is FYNNEI. Trimming shortened V by 4 bases and J by 1 base, and 7 bases separated the two germline ends. In DNA, the CDR3 is TGTGCCAGCAGTGGGCAGCGGAACACCGGGGAGCTGTTTTTT. This sequence encodes CASSGQRNTGELFF.

The chain is built from TRBV5-1 and TRBJ1-1, with D unclear. The CDR3 has 16 residues. Germline V lookup: CDR1 SGHRS, CDR2 YFSETQ. Trimming left V 0 bases short and J 0 bases short, with 12 bases between. The CDR3 protein is CASSLGLRQMNTEAFF. CDR3 nucleotide sequence: TGCGCCAGCAGCTTGGGGTTACGGCAGATGAACACTGAAGCTTTCTTT. Supplemented by reference TRBV5-1 and TRBJ1-1, the full variable domain reads KAGVTQTPRYLIKTRGQQVTLSCSPISGHRSVSWYQQTPGQGLQFLFEYFSETQRNKGNFPGRFSGRQFSNSRSEMNVSTLELGDSALYLCASSLGLRQMNTEAFFGQGTRLTVV.

The chain links TRBV10-3 to TRBJ2-7; D gene unclear. Germline V lookup: CDR1 ENHRY, CDR2 SYGVKD. This CDR3 spans 16 amino acids. With 1 base removed from V and 2 bases from J, the gap between germline ends came to 15 bases. The CDR3 DNA reads as TGTGCCATCAGTGAGTGGAAGAGCCGGATAACCTACGAGCAGTACTTC. Translating gives CAISEWKSRITYEQYF.